The source of this T cell receptor (beta chain) is a study of vaccination effects on CD4 cells after COVID-19. Viral peptide pool expansion of antigen-specific CD4+ T cells preceded sequencing in the ViraFEST assay. Scientists isolated CD4+ T cells after an approximately 9-day culture period ended. Vaccine administered to participants consisted of two doses of either BNT162b2 or mRNA-1273. Here immunoSEQ multiplex PCR was the method, and the copy in TCRdb shows in-frame clones only, minus some. The sample lists 20,000 or so clones; approximately 76% were seen once. Note on this clone: What it binds is not known.

Germline assignment: CDR1 KGHSH and CDR2 LQKENI. V was cut by 2 bases and J by 1 base, with 7 bases left in between. The CDR3 runs 14 residues. This sample comprised CD4+ T cells from PBMCs cultured with HCoV-229E spike peptides, obtained after COVID-19 vaccination. The sequence was collected from a human donor who received a COVID-19 vaccine. The V gene is TRBV18, the J gene TRBJ2-3; D is ambiguous. CDR3: CASSPYRGTDTQYF. The CDR3 coding sequence is TGTGCCAGCTCACCATATCGAGGCACAGATACGCAGTATTTT.